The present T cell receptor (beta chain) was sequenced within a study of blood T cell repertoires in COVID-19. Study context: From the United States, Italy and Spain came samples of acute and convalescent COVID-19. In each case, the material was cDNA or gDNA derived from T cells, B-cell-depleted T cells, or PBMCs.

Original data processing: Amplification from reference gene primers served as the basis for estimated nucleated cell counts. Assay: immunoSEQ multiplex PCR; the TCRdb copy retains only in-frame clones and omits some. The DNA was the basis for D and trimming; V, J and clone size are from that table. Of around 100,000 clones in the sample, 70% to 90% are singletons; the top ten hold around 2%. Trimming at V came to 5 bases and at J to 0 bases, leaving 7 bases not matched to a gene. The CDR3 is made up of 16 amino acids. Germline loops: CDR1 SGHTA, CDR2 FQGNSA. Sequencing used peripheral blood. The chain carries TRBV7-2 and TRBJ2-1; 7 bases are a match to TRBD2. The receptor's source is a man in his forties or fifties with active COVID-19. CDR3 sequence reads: CASSPTASGSYNEQFF. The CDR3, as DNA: TGTGCCAGCAGCCCGACGGCTAGCGGCTCCTACAATGAGCAGTTCTTC.